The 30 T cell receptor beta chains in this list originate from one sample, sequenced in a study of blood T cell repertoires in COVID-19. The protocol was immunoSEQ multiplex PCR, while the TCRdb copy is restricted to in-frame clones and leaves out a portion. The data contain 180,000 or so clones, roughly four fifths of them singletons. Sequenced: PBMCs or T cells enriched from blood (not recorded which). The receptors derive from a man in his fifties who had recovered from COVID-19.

The CDR3 DNA reads as TGTGCCAGCGGGGCGGACAGCCCCTATAGCAATCAGCCCCAGCATTTT. Translated, it gives CASGADSPYSNQPQHF. The chain employs TRBV3-1 (or the pseudogene TRBV3-2) and TRBJ1-5; D might be TRBD1 (6 bases). The length of the CDR3 is 16 residues. V lost 8 bases, J lost 0 bases, and 17 bases lay in between. Per the germline V gene, CDR1 is LGHDT and CDR2 is YNNKEL (reference sequence).

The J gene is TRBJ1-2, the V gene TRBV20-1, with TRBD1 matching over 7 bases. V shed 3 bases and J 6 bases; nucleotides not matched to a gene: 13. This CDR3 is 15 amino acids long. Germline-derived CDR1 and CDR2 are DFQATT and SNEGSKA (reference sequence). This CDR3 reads CSASPIDRVRNGYTF. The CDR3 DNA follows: TGCAGTGCTAGTCCCATTGACAGGGTGAGGAATGGCTACACCTTC.

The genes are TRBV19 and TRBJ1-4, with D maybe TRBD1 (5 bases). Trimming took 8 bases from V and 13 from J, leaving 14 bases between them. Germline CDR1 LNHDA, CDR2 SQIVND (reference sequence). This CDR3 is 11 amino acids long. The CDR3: CASGPGLRLFF. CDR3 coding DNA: TGTGCCAGTGGACCGGGACTAAGACTGTTTTTT. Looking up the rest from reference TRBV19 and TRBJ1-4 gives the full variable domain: DGGITQSPKYLFRKEGQNVTLSCEQNLNHDAMYWYRQDPGQGLRLIYYSQIVNDFQKGDIAEGYSVSREKKESFPLTVTSAQKNPTAFYLCASGPGLRLFFGSGTQLSVL.

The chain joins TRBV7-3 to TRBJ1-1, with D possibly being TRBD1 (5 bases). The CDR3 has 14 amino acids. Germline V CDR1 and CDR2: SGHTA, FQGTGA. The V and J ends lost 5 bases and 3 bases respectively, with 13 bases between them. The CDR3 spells CASSTRTRHTEAFF. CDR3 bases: TGTGCCAGCAGCACCCGGACACGCCACACTGAAGCTTTCTTT.

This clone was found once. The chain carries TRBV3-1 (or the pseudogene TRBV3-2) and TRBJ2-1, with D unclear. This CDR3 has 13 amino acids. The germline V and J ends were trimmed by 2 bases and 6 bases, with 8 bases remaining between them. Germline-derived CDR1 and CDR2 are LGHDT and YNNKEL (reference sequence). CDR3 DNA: TGTGCCAGCAGCCAAAGACATCTCAATGAGCAGTTCTTC. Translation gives CASSQRHLNEQFF.

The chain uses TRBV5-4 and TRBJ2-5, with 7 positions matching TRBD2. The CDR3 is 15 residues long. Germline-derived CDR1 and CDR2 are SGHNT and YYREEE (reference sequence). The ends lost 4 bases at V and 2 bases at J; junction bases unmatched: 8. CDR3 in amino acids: CASSPTGTTQETQYF. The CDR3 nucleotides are TGTGCCAGCAGCCCAACCGGGACTACACAAGAGACCCAGTACTTC.

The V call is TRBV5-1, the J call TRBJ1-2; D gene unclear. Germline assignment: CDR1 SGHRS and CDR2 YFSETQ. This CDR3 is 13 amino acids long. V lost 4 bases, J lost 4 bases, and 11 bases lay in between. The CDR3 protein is CASSPPGFYGYTF. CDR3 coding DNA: TGCGCCAGCAGCCCCCCGGGGTTCTATGGCTACACCTTC.

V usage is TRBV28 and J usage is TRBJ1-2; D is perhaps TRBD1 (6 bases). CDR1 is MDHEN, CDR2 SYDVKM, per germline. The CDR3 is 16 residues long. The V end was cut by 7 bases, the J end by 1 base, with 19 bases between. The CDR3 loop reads CASNIGGQWGNYGYTF. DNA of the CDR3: TGTGCCAGCAATATCGGTGGACAGTGGGGTAACTATGGCTACACCTTC.

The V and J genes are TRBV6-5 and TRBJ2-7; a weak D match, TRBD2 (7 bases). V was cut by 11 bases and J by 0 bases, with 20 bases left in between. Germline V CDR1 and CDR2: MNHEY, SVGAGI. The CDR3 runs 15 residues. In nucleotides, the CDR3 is TGTGCCGTAATTCAGGGGAGGGGGGTCTCCTACGAGCAGTACTTC. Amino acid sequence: CAVIQGRGVSYEQYF.

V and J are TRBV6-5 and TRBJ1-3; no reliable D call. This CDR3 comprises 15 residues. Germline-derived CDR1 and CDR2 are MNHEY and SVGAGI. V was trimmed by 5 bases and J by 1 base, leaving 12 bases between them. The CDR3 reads CASSPFGRSGNTIYF. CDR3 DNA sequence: TGTGCCAGCAGTCCCTTTGGGAGATCTGGAAACACCATATATTTT.

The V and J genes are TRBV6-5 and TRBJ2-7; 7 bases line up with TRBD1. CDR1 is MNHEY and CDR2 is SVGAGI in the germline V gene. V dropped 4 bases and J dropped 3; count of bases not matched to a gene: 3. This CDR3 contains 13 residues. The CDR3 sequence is CASSLRDSYEQYF. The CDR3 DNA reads TGTGCCAGCAGTTTACGGGACAGCTACGAGCAGTACTTC.

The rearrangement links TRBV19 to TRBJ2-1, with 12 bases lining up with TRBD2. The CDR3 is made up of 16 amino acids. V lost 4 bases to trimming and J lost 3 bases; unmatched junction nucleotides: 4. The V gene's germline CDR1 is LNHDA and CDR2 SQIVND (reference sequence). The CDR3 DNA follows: TGTGCCAGTAGTAGGGGACTAGCGGGCCTCTACAATGAGCAGTTCTTC. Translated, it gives CASSRGLAGLYNEQFF.

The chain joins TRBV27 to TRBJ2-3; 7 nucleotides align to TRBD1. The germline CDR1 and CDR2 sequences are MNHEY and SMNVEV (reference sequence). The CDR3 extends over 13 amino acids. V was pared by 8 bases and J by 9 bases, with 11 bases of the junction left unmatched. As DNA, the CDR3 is TGTGCCAGCGCTTCCAGCGACAGGGCCACGCAGTATTTT. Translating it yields CASASSDRATQYF.

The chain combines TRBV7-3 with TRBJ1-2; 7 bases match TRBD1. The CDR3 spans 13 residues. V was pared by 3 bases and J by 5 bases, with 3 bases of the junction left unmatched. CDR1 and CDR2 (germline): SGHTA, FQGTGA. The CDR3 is CASSLTGKYGYTF. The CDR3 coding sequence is TGTGCCAGCAGCTTGACAGGGAAATATGGCTACACCTTC.

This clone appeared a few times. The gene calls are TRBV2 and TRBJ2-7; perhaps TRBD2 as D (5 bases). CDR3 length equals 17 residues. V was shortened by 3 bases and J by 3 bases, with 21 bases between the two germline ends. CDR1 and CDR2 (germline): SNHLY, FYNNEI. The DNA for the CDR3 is TGTGCCAGCAGTGATTTCTCCGACCTAGCTACGGGCTACGAGCAGTACTTC. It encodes CASSDFSDLATGYEQYF. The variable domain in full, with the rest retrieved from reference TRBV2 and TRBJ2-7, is EPEVTQTPSHQVTQMGQEVILRCVPISNHLYFYWYRQILGQKVEFLVSFYNNEISEKSEIFDDQFSVERPDGSNFTLKIRSTKLEDSAMYFCASSDFSDLATGYEQYFGPGTRLTVT.

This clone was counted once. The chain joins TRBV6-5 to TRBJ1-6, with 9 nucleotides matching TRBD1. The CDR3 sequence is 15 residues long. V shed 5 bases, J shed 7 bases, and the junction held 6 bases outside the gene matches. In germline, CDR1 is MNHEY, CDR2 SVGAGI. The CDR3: CASSQGQGNNSPLHF. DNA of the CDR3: TGTGCCAGCAGTCAGGGACAGGGAAACAATTCACCCCTCCACTTT.

The CDR3: CASSEQGFGNQPQHF. The CDR3 DNA sequence: TGTGCCAGCAGTGAACAGGGTTTTGGCAATCAGCCCCAGCATTTT. This chain joins TRBV2 and TRBJ1-5; possible D gene TRBD1, 5 bases. V gave up 2 bases and J gave up 2 bases, with 10 bases separating them. There are 15 residues in the CDR3. The germline V gene has CDR1 SNHLY and CDR2 FYNNEI.

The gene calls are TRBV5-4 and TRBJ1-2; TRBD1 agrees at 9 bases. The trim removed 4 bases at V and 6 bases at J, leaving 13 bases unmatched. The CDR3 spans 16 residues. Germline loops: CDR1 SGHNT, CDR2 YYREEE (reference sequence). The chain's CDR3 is CASSGLQGAAGDGYTF. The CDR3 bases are TGTGCCAGCAGCGGATTACAGGGGGCGGCCGGAGATGGCTACACCTTC. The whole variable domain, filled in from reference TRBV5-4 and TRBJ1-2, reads ETGVTQSPTHLIKTRGQQVTLRCSSQSGHNTVSWYQQALGQGPQFIFQYYREEENGRGNFPPRFSGLQFPNYSSELNVNALELDDSALYLCASSGLQGAAGDGYTFGSGTRLTVV.

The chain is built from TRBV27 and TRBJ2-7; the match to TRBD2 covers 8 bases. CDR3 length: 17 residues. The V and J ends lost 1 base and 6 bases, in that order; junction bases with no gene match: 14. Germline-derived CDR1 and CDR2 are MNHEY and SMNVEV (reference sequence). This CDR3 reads CASSLFILAPGGCEQYF. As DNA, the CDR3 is TGTGCCAGCAGTTTATTTATTTTGGCTCCGGGAGGGTGCGAGCAGTACTTC.

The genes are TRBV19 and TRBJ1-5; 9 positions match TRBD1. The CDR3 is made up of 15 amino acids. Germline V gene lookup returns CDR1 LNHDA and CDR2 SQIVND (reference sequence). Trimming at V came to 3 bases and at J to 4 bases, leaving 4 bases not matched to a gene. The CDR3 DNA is TGTGCCAGTAGTATTTGGGACAGGGCAAATCAGCCCCAGCATTTT. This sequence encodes CASSIWDRANQPQHF.

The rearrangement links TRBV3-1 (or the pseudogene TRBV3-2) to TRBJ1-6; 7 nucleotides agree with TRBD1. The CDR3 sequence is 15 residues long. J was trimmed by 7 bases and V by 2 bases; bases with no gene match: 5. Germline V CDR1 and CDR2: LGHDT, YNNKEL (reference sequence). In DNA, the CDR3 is TGTGCCAGCAGCCAAAGTCAGGGGGTAAATTCACCCCTCCACTTT. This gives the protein CASSQSQGVNSPLHF.

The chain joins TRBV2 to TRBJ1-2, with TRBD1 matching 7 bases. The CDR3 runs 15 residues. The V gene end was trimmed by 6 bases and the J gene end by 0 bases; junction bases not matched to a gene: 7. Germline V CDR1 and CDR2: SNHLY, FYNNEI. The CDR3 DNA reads TGTGCCAGCAGAACAGGGGTCTCAGCTAACTATGGCTACACCTTC. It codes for CASRTGVSANYGYTF.

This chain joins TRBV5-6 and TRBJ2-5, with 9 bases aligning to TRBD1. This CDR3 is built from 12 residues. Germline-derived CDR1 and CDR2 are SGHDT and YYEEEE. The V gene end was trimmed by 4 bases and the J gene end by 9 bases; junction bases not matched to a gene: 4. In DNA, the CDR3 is TGTGCCAGCAGCCTTGACAGGGGGGCCCAGTACTTC. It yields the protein CASSLDRGAQYF.

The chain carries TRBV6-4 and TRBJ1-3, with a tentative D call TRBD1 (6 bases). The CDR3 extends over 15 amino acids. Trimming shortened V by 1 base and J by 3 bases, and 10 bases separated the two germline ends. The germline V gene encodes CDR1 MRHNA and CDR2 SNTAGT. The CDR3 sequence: CASSDLTGYGNTIYF. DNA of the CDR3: TGTGCCAGCAGTGACTTAACAGGGTATGGAAACACCATATATTTT.

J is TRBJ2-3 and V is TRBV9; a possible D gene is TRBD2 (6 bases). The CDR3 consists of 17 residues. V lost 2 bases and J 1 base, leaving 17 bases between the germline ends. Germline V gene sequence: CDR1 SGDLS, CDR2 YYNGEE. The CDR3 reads CASSVAGNPRGTDTQYF. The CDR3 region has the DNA TGTGCCAGCAGCGTTGCGGGGAATCCTCGGGGCACAGATACGCAGTATTTT. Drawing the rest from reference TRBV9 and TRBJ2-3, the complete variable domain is DSGVTQTPKHLITATGQRVTLRCSPRSGDLSVYWYQQSLDQGLQFLIQYYNGEERAKGNILERFSAQQFPDLHSELNLSSLELGDSALYFCASSVAGNPRGTDTQYFGPGTRLTVL.

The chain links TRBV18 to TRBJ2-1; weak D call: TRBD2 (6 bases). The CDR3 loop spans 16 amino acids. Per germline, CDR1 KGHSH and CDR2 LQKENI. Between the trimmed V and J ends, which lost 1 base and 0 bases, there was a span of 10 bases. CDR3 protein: CASSPQRVSSYNEQFF. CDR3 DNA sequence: TGTGCCAGCTCACCACAGCGGGTTAGCTCCTACAATGAGCAGTTCTTC.

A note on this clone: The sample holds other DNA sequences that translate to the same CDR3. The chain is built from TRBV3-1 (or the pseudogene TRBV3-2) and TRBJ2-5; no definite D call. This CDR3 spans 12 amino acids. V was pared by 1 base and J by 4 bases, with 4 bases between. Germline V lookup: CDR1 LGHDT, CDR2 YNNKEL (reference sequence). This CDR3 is CASSQGGETQYF. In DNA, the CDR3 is TGTGCCAGCAGCCAAGGCGGAGAGACCCAGTACTTC.

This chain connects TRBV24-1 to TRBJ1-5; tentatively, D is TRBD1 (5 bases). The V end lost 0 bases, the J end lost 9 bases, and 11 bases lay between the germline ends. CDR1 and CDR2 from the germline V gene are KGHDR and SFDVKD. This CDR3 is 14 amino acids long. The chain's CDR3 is CATSDLDSPRPQHF. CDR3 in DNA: TGTGCCACCAGTGATTTGGACAGCCCGCGGCCCCAGCATTTT.

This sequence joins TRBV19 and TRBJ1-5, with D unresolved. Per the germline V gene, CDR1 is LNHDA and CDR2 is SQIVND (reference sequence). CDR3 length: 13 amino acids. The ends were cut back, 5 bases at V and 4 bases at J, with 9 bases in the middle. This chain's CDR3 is CASSGSANQPQHF. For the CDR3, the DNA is TGTGCCAGTAGTGGGTCAGCGAATCAGCCCCAGCATTTT. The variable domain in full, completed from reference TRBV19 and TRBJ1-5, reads DGGITQSPKYLFRKEGQNVTLSCEQNLNHDAMYWYRQDPGQGLRLIYYSQIVNDFQKGDIAEGYSVSREKKESFPLTVTSAQKNPTAFYLCASSGSANQPQHFGDGTRLSIL.

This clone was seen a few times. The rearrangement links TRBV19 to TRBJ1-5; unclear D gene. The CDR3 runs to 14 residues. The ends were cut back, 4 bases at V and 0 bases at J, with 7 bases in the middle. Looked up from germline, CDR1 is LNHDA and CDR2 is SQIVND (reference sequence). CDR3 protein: CASSTGNSNQPQHF. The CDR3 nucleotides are TGTGCCAGTAGTACAGGAAATAGCAATCAGCCCCAGCATTTT.